The text below deals with one T cell receptor beta chain. Its matching antigen is unknown. The sample holds other DNA sequences that translate to the same CDR3. This specimen comes from a study of CD4 T cells in relation to SARS-CoV-2 and coronaviruses. Turning to the study itself: Of the patients, under 10 were male, 4 female, two Hispanic.

Data came from immunoSEQ multiplex PCR; TCRdb stores just in-frame clones and leaves some out. Here the sample spans around 37,000 clones, approximately 83% being singletons. V dropped 3 bases and J dropped 6 bases, with 4 bases sitting between them. CDR3 length: 11 residues. Per the germline V gene, CDR1 is KGHSH and CDR2 is LQKENI. Regarding the study as a whole: Compared with monoreactive clones, crossreactive clones showed significantly weaker SARS-CoV-2 expansion. Samples before the pandemic and after infection were not matched within any donor.

The chain recombines TRBV18 with TRBJ2-3; D is unclear. Sequencing was performed on memory CD4+ T cells from PBMCs. The sequence was obtained from an adult with COVID-19. The CDR3 coding sequence is TGTGCCAGCTCACCTGTGGATACGCAGTATTTT. Residues: CASSPVDTQYF.